This T cell receptor beta chain appears in the sequencing data of a study of blood T cell repertoires in COVID-19. This clone has only one observation. Original methodology: How many nucleated cells were present was estimated from reference gene primer amplification. Generated by immunoSEQ multiplex PCR, the TCRdb table keeps only in-frame clones and is missing some. The V and J calls and clone size are taken from that table; D and trimming were inferred from the DNA. The sample contains about 240,000 clones, roughly 82% of which appear only once. This CDR3 has 14 amino acids. Germline lookup yields CDR1 LNHDA and CDR2 SQIVND (reference sequence). The J segment lost 4 bases and the V segment lost 7 bases, leaving 6 bases of the junction unmatched.

The V gene is TRBV19, the J gene TRBJ1-2; 10 bases line up with TRBD1. Sample: peripheral blood. This clonotype was sampled from a woman in her 70s with acute or convalescent COVID-19. The CDR3 reads CASMDRGGPYGYTF. The CDR3 DNA reads TGTGCCAGTATGGACAGGGGGGGCCCCTATGGCTACACCTTC.